This T cell receptor (beta chain) came from a study of blood T cells in healthy people across ages. General study points: Age brought a roughly linear fall in TCR beta diversity measured per million T cells.

Concerning this clonotype: What it binds is not known.

For the second PCR, which ran for about 6 to 11 cycles, a sample-barcoded 5' primer and a J-beta primer mix were used. Each cDNA molecule was tagged by a template-switch adaptor that had 12 random nucleotides. TCRdb itself ran the 5' RACE reads through MiXCR, one entry per CDR3 protein. In the table there are 1.4 million or so distinct CDR3 sequences, 40% to 45% of which are singletons. Trimming cost V 4 bases and J 1 base; bases outside gene matches: 15. Germline CDR1 reads LGHNA; CDR2 reads YSLEER. The CDR3 is 18 amino acids. The V call is TRBV4-3, the J call TRBJ1-1, with 7 bases lining up with TRBD1. The sample comprised blood. This receptor was identified in a woman aged 18-30 years in good health. The CDR3 sequence is CASSRHRGADVTNTEAFF. CDR3 sequence (DNA): TGCGCCAGCAGCCGACACAGGGGCGCCGATGTAACGAACACTGAAGCTTTCTTT.